A selection of T cell receptor beta chains follows, all from one sample in a study of blood T cell repertoires in COVID-19. Method: immunoSEQ multiplex PCR; TCRdb's copy keeps in-frame clones and lacks some. The table records 150,000 to 200,000 clones, 70% to 90% of them present only once. Sequenced input: peripheral blood. The receptor source for this set is a woman of 80 years or more in a cohort sampled during active or convalescent COVID-19. Both conserved end residues are part of each CDR3. The order of the fields is V gene, D gene, J gene, clone size, CDR3 protein, CDR3 DNA. A D gene is named only where the DNA matches it firmly. Clone size is not always given. Where it is, it says once, few, many or a class for expanded clones.

v_call: TRBV7-8; d_call: -; j_call: TRBJ2-5; clone_size: -; cdr3_aa: CASSPPSGTQYF; cdr3_nt: TGTGCCAGCAGCCCCCCTAGTGGGACCCAGTACTTC
v_call: TRBV30; d_call: -; j_call: TRBJ1-1; clone_size: -; cdr3_aa: CAWSVGGFSFF; cdr3_nt: TGTGCCTGGAGTGTGGGGGGGTTCTCTTTCTTT
v_call: TRBV3-1/TRBV3-2; d_call: -; j_call: TRBJ1-2; clone_size: -; cdr3_aa: CASSQDSRASGYTF; cdr3_nt: TGTGCCAGCAGCCAAGATAGCCGAGCAAGTGGCTACACCTTC
v_call: TRBV7-2; d_call: -; j_call: TRBJ2-2; clone_size: -; cdr3_aa: CASSFDRTTGELFF; cdr3_nt: TGTGCCAGCAGCTTCGACAGGACCACCGGGGAGCTGTTTTTT
v_call: TRBV6-1; d_call: -; j_call: TRBJ2-5; clone_size: -; cdr3_aa: CASSETGNPETQYF; cdr3_nt: TGTGCCAGCAGTGAAACCGGGAACCCAGAGACCCAGTACTTC
v_call: TRBV27; d_call: -; j_call: TRBJ1-2; clone_size: -; cdr3_aa: CASSLRGRGPSGYGYTF; cdr3_nt: TGTGCCAGCAGTTTGAGGGGGAGAGGGCCCTCCGGGTATGGCTACACCTTC
v_call: TRBV7-2; d_call: TRBD1; j_call: TRBJ1-6; clone_size: -; cdr3_aa: CASTHRGEDSPLHF; cdr3_nt: TGTGCCAGCACCCACAGGGGGGAAGATTCACCCCTCCACTTT
v_call: TRBV9; d_call: TRBD2; j_call: TRBJ2-1; clone_size: -; cdr3_aa: CASSGGTSGSGEQFF; cdr3_nt: TGTGCCAGCAGCGGCGGGACTAGCGGGAGTGGGGAGCAGTTCTTC
v_call: TRBV7-9; d_call: TRBD2; j_call: TRBJ2-1; clone_size: -; cdr3_aa: CASSAGGWFSYNEQFF; cdr3_nt: TGTGCCAGCTCGGCCGGGGGGTGGTTTTCCTACAATGAGCAGTTCTTC
v_call: TRBV24-1; d_call: -; j_call: TRBJ1-5; clone_size: -; cdr3_aa: CATSAGDQPQHF; cdr3_nt: TGTGCCACCAGTGCCGGTGATCAGCCCCAGCATTTT
v_call: TRBV11-3; d_call: TRBD1; j_call: TRBJ2-3; clone_size: -; cdr3_aa: CASNQVRGREKDTQYF; cdr3_nt: TGTGCCAGCAACCAGGTCAGGGGGCGAGAGAAAGATACGCAGTATTTT
v_call: TRBV3-1/TRBV3-2; d_call: TRBD1; j_call: TRBJ2-2; clone_size: few; cdr3_aa: CASSQDIGRGRSEWNTGELFF; cdr3_nt: TGTGCCAGCAGCCAAGATATAGGCAGGGGGCGCTCGGAATGGAACACCGGGGAGCTGTTTTTT
v_call: TRBV28; d_call: -; j_call: TRBJ2-5; clone_size: -; cdr3_aa: CASEPGLYRQETQYF; cdr3_nt: TGTGCCAGTGAGCCGGGACTCTACCGGCAAGAGACCCAGTACTTC
v_call: TRBV6-6; d_call: TRBD1; j_call: TRBJ1-2; clone_size: -; cdr3_aa: CASSQGQGYGYTF; cdr3_nt: TGTGCCAGCAGTCAGGGACAGGGATATGGCTACACCTTC
v_call: TRBV19; d_call: -; j_call: TRBJ2-1; clone_size: -; cdr3_aa: CASSNPSQRRDGNEQFF; cdr3_nt: TGTGCCAGTAGTAATCCCTCACAAAGGAGGGATGGCAATGAGCAGTTCTTC
v_call: TRBV10-3; d_call: -; j_call: TRBJ2-5; clone_size: -; cdr3_aa: CATRTGETQYF; cdr3_nt: TGTGCCACCCGTACGGGGGAGACCCAGTACTTC
v_call: TRBV18; d_call: -; j_call: TRBJ2-7; clone_size: -; cdr3_aa: CASSPTAGGALNEQYF; cdr3_nt: TGTGCCAGCTCACCAACAGCTGGGGGGGCGCTGAACGAGCAGTACTTC
v_call: TRBV29-1; d_call: TRBD1; j_call: TRBJ1-1; clone_size: -; cdr3_aa: CSGYRTGANTEAFF; cdr3_nt: TGCAGCGGATATCGGACAGGGGCTAACACTGAAGCTTTCTTT
v_call: TRBV29-1; d_call: -; j_call: TRBJ1-2; clone_size: -; cdr3_aa: CSVEDDSRSGYTF; cdr3_nt: TGCAGCGTTGAAGACGACAGTCGGAGCGGCTACACCTTC
v_call: TRBV5-6; d_call: -; j_call: TRBJ2-7; clone_size: -; cdr3_aa: CASSLSRGVYEQYF; cdr3_nt: TGTGCCAGCAGCTTGAGTAGAGGTGTCTACGAGCAGTACTTC
v_call: TRBV19; d_call: TRBD2; j_call: TRBJ2-1; clone_size: -; cdr3_aa: CASTGGRAYNEQFF; cdr3_nt: TGTGCCAGTACGGGCGGGAGGGCTTACAATGAGCAGTTCTTC
v_call: TRBV4-2; d_call: -; j_call: TRBJ2-2; clone_size: few; cdr3_aa: CASSRRVGGAGELFF; cdr3_nt: TGTGCCAGCAGCCGGAGGGTGGGCGGCGCCGGGGAGCTGTTTTTT
v_call: TRBV4-1; d_call: -; j_call: TRBJ2-7; clone_size: once; cdr3_aa: CASSQDFTGGIPYEQYF; cdr3_nt: TGCGCCAGCAGCCAGGATTTTACGGGGGGCATTCCCTACGAGCAGTACTTC
v_call: TRBV28; d_call: -; j_call: TRBJ2-2; clone_size: -; cdr3_aa: CASRGAGEGTGELFF; cdr3_nt: TGTGCCAGCAGGGGGGCTGGGGAGGGCACCGGGGAGCTGTTTTTT
v_call: TRBV11-3; d_call: -; j_call: TRBJ1-1; clone_size: few; cdr3_aa: CASSLNSRNTEAFF; cdr3_nt: TGTGCCAGCAGCTTGAACTCTAGGAACACTGAAGCTTTCTTT
v_call: TRBV7-9; d_call: -; j_call: TRBJ2-1; clone_size: once; cdr3_aa: CASSLAHAINEQFF; cdr3_nt: TGTGCCAGCAGCTTAGCGCATGCGATCAATGAGCAGTTCTTC
v_call: TRBV27; d_call: TRBD1; j_call: TRBJ2-1; clone_size: -; cdr3_aa: CASSSYRGSYNEQFF; cdr3_nt: TGTGCCAGCAGTTCCTACAGGGGTTCCTACAATGAGCAGTTCTTC
v_call: TRBV6-1; d_call: -; j_call: TRBJ1-2; clone_size: -; cdr3_aa: CASSDRGLVFGYTF; cdr3_nt: TGTGCCAGCAGTGACAGGGGCTTAGTTTTTGGCTACACCTTC
v_call: TRBV12-5; d_call: TRBD2; j_call: TRBJ2-1; clone_size: -; cdr3_aa: CASGLFGTSAVRSSYNEQFF; cdr3_nt: TGTGCTAGTGGTTTGTTCGGGACTAGCGCCGTCAGGAGCTCCTACAATGAGCAGTTCTTC
v_call: TRBV2; d_call: -; j_call: TRBJ1-2; clone_size: -; cdr3_aa: CASSAQGTYGYTF; cdr3_nt: TGTGCCAGCAGTGCACAGGGAACCTATGGCTACACCTTC
v_call: TRBV6-6; d_call: -; j_call: TRBJ1-1; clone_size: -; cdr3_aa: CASSSARGTEAFF; cdr3_nt: TGTGCCAGCAGTTCCGCCAGGGGTACTGAAGCTTTCTTT
v_call: TRBV2; d_call: TRBD2; j_call: TRBJ2-1; clone_size: -; cdr3_aa: CASSAPILAGVANEQFF; cdr3_nt: TGTGCCAGCAGTGCCCCAATCCTAGCGGGAGTTGCGAATGAGCAGTTCTTC
v_call: TRBV29-1; d_call: TRBD1; j_call: TRBJ1-5; clone_size: -; cdr3_aa: CSVAGTGGGSNQPQHF; cdr3_nt: TGCAGCGTTGCGGGGACAGGGGGAGGGAGCAATCAGCCCCAGCATTTT
v_call: TRBV4-3; d_call: -; j_call: TRBJ1-2; clone_size: -; cdr3_aa: CASSGGEGYGYTF; cdr3_nt: TGCGCCAGCAGCGGGGGCGAGGGCTATGGCTACACCTTC
v_call: TRBV6-2/TRBV6-3; d_call: -; j_call: TRBJ1-1; clone_size: -; cdr3_aa: CASSYAGMNTEAFF; cdr3_nt: TGTGCCAGCAGTTATGCGGGTATGAACACTGAAGCTTTCTTT
v_call: TRBV4-1; d_call: TRBD1; j_call: TRBJ1-4; clone_size: few; cdr3_aa: CASSQPRDRSEKLFF; cdr3_nt: TGCGCCAGCAGCCAACCTAGGGACAGGAGTGAAAAACTGTTTTTT
v_call: TRBV5-1; d_call: TRBD1; j_call: TRBJ1-2; clone_size: few; cdr3_aa: CASSPRTGGDYGYTF; cdr3_nt: TGCGCCAGCAGCCCACGGACAGGGGGCGACTATGGCTACACCTTC
v_call: TRBV9; d_call: TRBD1; j_call: TRBJ1-2; clone_size: -; cdr3_aa: CASSSRQGNYGYTF; cdr3_nt: TGTGCCAGCAGCTCGAGACAGGGGAACTATGGCTACACCTTC
v_call: TRBV4-2; d_call: TRBD2; j_call: TRBJ2-1; clone_size: few; cdr3_aa: CASSQFGTSGYNEQFF; cdr3_nt: TGTGCCAGCAGCCAATTTGGGACTAGCGGATACAATGAGCAGTTCTTC
v_call: TRBV6-1; d_call: TRBD2; j_call: TRBJ2-1; clone_size: -; cdr3_aa: CASSEPSFGISGRNHYSYNEQFF; cdr3_nt: TGTGCCAGCAGTGAACCCTCCTTTGGAATAAGCGGGAGGAACCATTACTCCTACAATGAGCAGTTCTTC
v_call: TRBV3-1/TRBV3-2; d_call: -; j_call: TRBJ2-1; clone_size: -; cdr3_aa: CASSQQRTYYNEQFF; cdr3_nt: TGTGCCAGCAGCCAACAGCGGACGTACTACAATGAGCAGTTCTTC
v_call: TRBV19; d_call: -; j_call: TRBJ2-1; clone_size: -; cdr3_aa: CASSLAGGPHDEQFF; cdr3_nt: TGTGCCAGTAGTCTGGCAGGGGGGCCCCACGATGAGCAGTTCTTC
v_call: TRBV28; d_call: TRBD2; j_call: TRBJ2-3; clone_size: -; cdr3_aa: CASSPPSGSWADTQYF; cdr3_nt: TGTGCCAGCAGCCCGCCTAGCGGGAGTTGGGCAGATACGCAGTATTTT
v_call: TRBV11-2; d_call: TRBD1; j_call: TRBJ1-1; clone_size: -; cdr3_aa: CASSLGEGGTGRTEAFF; cdr3_nt: TGTGCCAGCAGCTTAGGCGAGGGCGGGACAGGGCGTACTGAAGCTTTCTTT
v_call: TRBV5-1; d_call: -; j_call: TRBJ1-4; clone_size: -; cdr3_aa: CASSLDRTNKLFF; cdr3_nt: TGCGCCAGCAGCTTGGACAGGACCAACAAACTGTTTTTT
v_call: TRBV11-3; d_call: -; j_call: TRBJ1-1; clone_size: -; cdr3_aa: CASSEPSPEAFF; cdr3_nt: TGTGCCAGCAGCGAGCCGAGCCCTGAAGCTTTCTTT
v_call: TRBV11-3; d_call: -; j_call: TRBJ2-5; clone_size: -; cdr3_aa: CASPVTGETQYF; cdr3_nt: TGTGCCAGCCCCGTCACTGGAGAGACCCAGTACTTC
v_call: TRBV19; d_call: -; j_call: TRBJ2-7; clone_size: -; cdr3_aa: CASGPTPGWDEQYF; cdr3_nt: TGTGCCAGTGGGCCGACCCCAGGGTGGGACGAGCAGTACTTC
v_call: TRBV2; d_call: TRBD1; j_call: TRBJ2-2; clone_size: -; cdr3_aa: CASRPGTGHTGELFF; cdr3_nt: TGTGCCAGCAGACCCGGGACAGGGCACACCGGGGAGCTGTTTTTT
v_call: TRBV2; d_call: -; j_call: TRBJ1-1; clone_size: -; cdr3_aa: CASSEGEAGEAFF; cdr3_nt: TGTGCCAGCAGTGAGGGTGAGGCAGGGGAAGCTTTCTTT
v_call: TRBV3-1/TRBV3-2; d_call: TRBD2; j_call: TRBJ2-3; clone_size: -; cdr3_aa: CASSQAELAGLESTDTQYF; cdr3_nt: TGTGCCAGCAGCCAAGCAGAACTAGCGGGGCTCGAAAGCACAGATACGCAGTATTTT
v_call: TRBV6-1; d_call: -; j_call: TRBJ2-1; clone_size: -; cdr3_aa: CASSEGGGDNYNEQFF; cdr3_nt: TGTGCCAGCAGTGAAGGGGGAGGGGACAACTACAATGAGCAGTTCTTC
v_call: TRBV5-1; d_call: -; j_call: TRBJ1-2; clone_size: -; cdr3_aa: CASSPVGGALADGYTF; cdr3_nt: TGCGCCAGCAGCCCCGTCGGGGGGGCGCTGGCAGATGGCTACACCTTC